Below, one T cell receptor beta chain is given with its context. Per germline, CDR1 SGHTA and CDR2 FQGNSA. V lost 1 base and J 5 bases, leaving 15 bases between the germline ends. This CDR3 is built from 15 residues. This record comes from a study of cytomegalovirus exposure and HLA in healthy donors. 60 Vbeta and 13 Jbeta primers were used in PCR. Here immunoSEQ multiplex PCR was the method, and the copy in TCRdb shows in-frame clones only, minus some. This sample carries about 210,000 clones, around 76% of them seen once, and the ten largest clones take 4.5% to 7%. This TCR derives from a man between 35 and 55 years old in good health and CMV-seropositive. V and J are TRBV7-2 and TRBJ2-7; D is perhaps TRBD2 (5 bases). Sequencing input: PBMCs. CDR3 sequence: CASSLERLAGDEQYF. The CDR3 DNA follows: TGTGCCAGCAGCTTAGAGCGTCTAGCTGGCGACGAGCAGTACTTC.